These T cell receptor beta chains were read from a single sample in a study of blood T cell repertoires in COVID-19. Method: immunoSEQ multiplex PCR; TCRdb's copy keeps in-frame clones and lacks some. The sample holds over 100,000 clones, about 89% seen once. Source material: peripheral blood. These receptor sequences come from a woman in her 70s with COVID-19, enrolled during active disease. CDR3s include the opening cysteine and the closing phenylalanine or tryptophan. Each record gives: V gene, J gene, clone size, D gene, CDR3 DNA, CDR3 protein. The D gene is left open where the match is weak. For some rows the clone size is stated as once, few or many, or as a class when expanded; others skip it.

v_gene: TRBV5-4; j_gene: TRBJ1-6; abundance: .; d_gene: .; CDR3nt: TGTGCCAGCAGCTCCGGGACAAAGGGGAAGAATTCACCCCTCCACTTT; CDR3aa: CASSSGTKGKNSPLHF
v_gene: TRBV3-1/TRBV3-2; j_gene: TRBJ1-4; abundance: .; d_gene: TRBD1; CDR3nt: TGTGCCAGCAGCCCCAGGACAGGTGGGGAAAAACTGTTTTTT; CDR3aa: CASSPRTGGEKLFF
v_gene: TRBV7-8; j_gene: TRBJ2-7; abundance: .; d_gene: TRBD2; CDR3nt: TGTGCCAGCAGCTCACGGGGCGGGGGGAGTTACGAGCAGTACTTC; CDR3aa: CASSSRGGGSYEQYF
v_gene: TRBV7-2; j_gene: TRBJ1-4; abundance: .; d_gene: TRBD1; CDR3nt: TGTGCCAGCGGGACAGGGGGCCGTGGTGAAAAACTGTTTTTT; CDR3aa: CASGTGGRGEKLFF
v_gene: TRBV6-6; j_gene: TRBJ2-5; abundance: .; d_gene: .; CDR3nt: TGTGCCAGCAGTTACTTCCTCAGCCAAGAGACCCAGTACTTC; CDR3aa: CASSYFLSQETQYF
v_gene: TRBV18; j_gene: TRBJ1-3; abundance: .; d_gene: .; CDR3nt: TGTGCCAGCTCACCCCCAGGGTTCTCTGGAAACACCATATATTTT; CDR3aa: CASSPPGFSGNTIYF
v_gene: TRBV28; j_gene: TRBJ2-7; abundance: many; d_gene: TRBD2; CDR3nt: TGTGCCACCTTAGCGGGACACTCCTACGAGCAGTACTTC; CDR3aa: CATLAGHSYEQYF
v_gene: TRBV6-1; j_gene: TRBJ2-1; abundance: .; d_gene: TRBD2; CDR3nt: TGTGCCAGCAGTGAAGGGGCGGGGGGGCCCACTGAGCAGTTCTTC; CDR3aa: CASSEGAGGPTEQFF
v_gene: TRBV5-1; j_gene: TRBJ2-7; abundance: .; d_gene: TRBD2; CDR3nt: TGCGCCAGCAGCCCGACAGGACTAGCCCGCTCCTACGAGCAGTACTTC; CDR3aa: CASSPTGLARSYEQYF
v_gene: TRBV2; j_gene: TRBJ1-2; abundance: once; d_gene: .; CDR3nt: TGTGCCAGCTCCGAAGCCTCGCCCCAGGGTACCCGATTC; CDR3aa: CASSEASPQGTRF
v_gene: TRBV9; j_gene: TRBJ1-5; abundance: .; d_gene: .; CDR3nt: TGTGCCAGCAGCGTAGGGGGGGATAGCAATCAGCCCCAGCATTTT; CDR3aa: CASSVGGDSNQPQHF
v_gene: TRBV2; j_gene: TRBJ1-3; abundance: once; d_gene: TRBD1; CDR3nt: TGTGCCAGCAGACTCGACAGGGCTGGAAACACCATATATTTT; CDR3aa: CASRLDRAGNTIYF
v_gene: TRBV18; j_gene: TRBJ1-5; abundance: .; d_gene: .; CDR3nt: TGTGCCAGCTCACCACCGGGGGGAAGGGATCAGCCCCAGCATTTT; CDR3aa: CASSPPGGRDQPQHF
v_gene: TRBV5-1; j_gene: TRBJ2-2; abundance: .; d_gene: TRBD1; CDR3nt: TGCGCCAGCAGCTTTGGCCGGACAGGGGGTTTCGGGGAGCTGTTTTTT; CDR3aa: CASSFGRTGGFGELFF
v_gene: TRBV6-5; j_gene: TRBJ1-1; abundance: .; d_gene: .; CDR3nt: TGTGCCAGCAGTTACTTCGGGGGACCGAACACTGAAGCTTTCTTT; CDR3aa: CASSYFGGPNTEAFF
v_gene: TRBV2; j_gene: TRBJ2-1; abundance: .; d_gene: .; CDR3nt: TGTGCCAGCAGTGGAGAGAACGAGCAGTTCTTC; CDR3aa: CASSGENEQFF
v_gene: TRBV3-1/TRBV3-2; j_gene: TRBJ2-2; abundance: .; d_gene: TRBD1; CDR3nt: TGTGCCAGCAGCTCCCGGGACAGGGGTGCGAACACCGGGGAGCTGTTTTTT; CDR3aa: CASSSRDRGANTGELFF
v_gene: TRBV5-4; j_gene: TRBJ2-7; abundance: .; d_gene: TRBD1; CDR3nt: TGTGCCAGCAGCTTAGGACAGGGAGATAGCTCCTACGAGCAGTACTTC; CDR3aa: CASSLGQGDSSYEQYF
v_gene: TRBV3-1/TRBV3-2; j_gene: TRBJ2-7; abundance: .; d_gene: .; CDR3nt: TGTGCCAGCTCCCAGAAGGGGTCGGGGCAGTACTTC; CDR3aa: CASSQKGSGQYF
v_gene: TRBV30; j_gene: TRBJ2-1; abundance: .; d_gene: TRBD1; CDR3nt: TGTGCCTGGAGCCATACCGGGACAGGGGTAAACAATGAGCAGTTCTTC; CDR3aa: CAWSHTGTGVNNEQFF
v_gene: TRBV18; j_gene: TRBJ1-5; abundance: .; d_gene: .; CDR3nt: TGTGCCAGCTCACCCCAGAATAGCAATCAGCCCCAGCATTTT; CDR3aa: CASSPQNSNQPQHF
v_gene: TRBV28; j_gene: TRBJ1-6; abundance: .; d_gene: .; CDR3nt: TGTGCCAGCAGTTTAGGCGGGGCGAAACATAATTCACCCCTCCACTTT; CDR3aa: CASSLGGAKHNSPLHF
v_gene: TRBV19; j_gene: TRBJ1-1; abundance: .; d_gene: .; CDR3nt: TGTGCCAGCGAGGGGGACACTGAAGCTTTCTTT; CDR3aa: CASEGDTEAFF
v_gene: TRBV7-2; j_gene: TRBJ1-1; abundance: .; d_gene: .; CDR3nt: TGTGCCAGCAGCTTCTCCGGCGCGTCGGGCACTGAAGCTTTCTTT; CDR3aa: CASSFSGASGTEAFF
v_gene: TRBV6-5; j_gene: TRBJ2-2; abundance: .; d_gene: .; CDR3nt: TGTGCCAGCAGTAAAACCGGGTTGGGCGGGGAGCTGTTTTTT; CDR3aa: CASSKTGLGGELFF
v_gene: TRBV5-1; j_gene: TRBJ2-6; abundance: .; d_gene: .; CDR3nt: TGCGCCAGCAGTGAAGGGGACACCTCTGGGGCCAACGTCCTGACTTTC; CDR3aa: CASSEGDTSGANVLTF
v_gene: TRBV6-4; j_gene: TRBJ2-2; abundance: few; d_gene: .; CDR3nt: TGTGCCAGCAGTGAATTAGTGAACACCGGGGAGCTGTTTTTT; CDR3aa: CASSELVNTGELFF
v_gene: TRBV7-2; j_gene: TRBJ2-3; abundance: .; d_gene: TRBD2; CDR3nt: TGTGCCAGCAGCCTAAGACTAGCGGGGGGCCCAGATACGCAGTATTTT; CDR3aa: CASSLRLAGGPDTQYF
v_gene: TRBV5-1; j_gene: TRBJ1-1; abundance: few; d_gene: .; CDR3nt: TGCGCCAGCAGCTTGACGAGGAACACTGAAGCTTTCTTT; CDR3aa: CASSLTRNTEAFF
v_gene: TRBV7-2; j_gene: TRBJ1-1; abundance: .; d_gene: .; CDR3nt: TGTGCCAGCAGCACTCGACAGGTTAACACTGAAGCTTTCTTT; CDR3aa: CASSTRQVNTEAFF
v_gene: TRBV11-2; j_gene: TRBJ2-1; abundance: .; d_gene: TRBD2; CDR3nt: TGTGCCAGCAGCAGGACTAGCGGGGGGCGTTACAATGAGCAGTTCTTC; CDR3aa: CASSRTSGGRYNEQFF
v_gene: TRBV19; j_gene: TRBJ1-2; abundance: .; d_gene: .; CDR3nt: TGTGCCAGTAGTATAGGAGTCCGCCGTAACTATGGCTACACCTTC; CDR3aa: CASSIGVRRNYGYTF
v_gene: TRBV18; j_gene: TRBJ2-7; abundance: few; d_gene: .; CDR3nt: TGTGCCAGCTCACCACCTCGAACTACCTACGAGCAGTACTTC; CDR3aa: CASSPPRTTYEQYF
v_gene: TRBV6-6; j_gene: TRBJ2-6; abundance: .; d_gene: .; CDR3nt: TGTGCCAGCAGTCGGAGCTCTGGGGCCAACGTCCTGACTTTC; CDR3aa: CASSRSSGANVLTF
v_gene: TRBV11-3; j_gene: TRBJ2-3; abundance: .; d_gene: .; CDR3nt: TGTGCCAGCAGCTATGGAGGGGCCCGGGAAGATACGCAGTATTTT; CDR3aa: CASSYGGAREDTQYF
v_gene: TRBV12-3/TRBV12-4; j_gene: TRBJ2-2; abundance: .; d_gene: TRBD1; CDR3nt: TGTGCCAGCAAACAGGGGGCAACCGGGGAGCTGTTTTTT; CDR3aa: CASKQGATGELFF
v_gene: TRBV19; j_gene: TRBJ1-6; abundance: .; d_gene: TRBD1; CDR3nt: TGTGCCAGTAGGTTACGGGACAGACGGTATCCCCTCCACTTT; CDR3aa: CASRLRDRRYPLHF
v_gene: TRBV21-1; j_gene: TRBJ1-4; abundance: .; d_gene: .; CDR3nt: TGTGCCAGCAGCAAGTATCGGCAGGACTACCGTAATGAAAAACTGTTTTTT; CDR3aa: CASSKYRQDYRNEKLFF
v_gene: TRBV7-2; j_gene: TRBJ2-6; abundance: few; d_gene: .; CDR3nt: TGTGCCAGCAGCCCGGACAACCGATTCGCTGGGGCCAACGTCCTGACTTTC; CDR3aa: CASSPDNRFAGANVLTF
v_gene: TRBV5-5; j_gene: TRBJ1-2; abundance: .; d_gene: TRBD1; CDR3nt: TGTGCCAGCAGCCCTGGCTGGGACAGAGTTAACTATGGCTACACCTTC; CDR3aa: CASSPGWDRVNYGYTF
v_gene: TRBV2; j_gene: TRBJ1-4; abundance: few; d_gene: .; CDR3nt: TGTGCCAGCAGGGGGGCCTCCCTAAATGAAAAACTGTTTTTT; CDR3aa: CASRGASLNEKLFF
v_gene: TRBV5-1; j_gene: TRBJ1-6; abundance: .; d_gene: .; CDR3nt: TGCGCCAGCAGCTTTACCGCAAGCGGGAGCTCCTATAATTCACCCCTCCACTTT; CDR3aa: CASSFTASGSSYNSPLHF
v_gene: TRBV7-6; j_gene: TRBJ1-4; abundance: few; d_gene: .; CDR3nt: TGTGCCAGCAGTCGCCGGGGGGACGGATTCGAAAAACTGTTTTTT; CDR3aa: CASSRRGDGFEKLFF
v_gene: TRBV6-4; j_gene: TRBJ2-6; abundance: .; d_gene: TRBD2; CDR3nt: TGTGCCAGCAGCGCGGGGGACGGGGCCAACGTCCTGACTTTC; CDR3aa: CASSAGDGANVLTF
v_gene: TRBV4-1; j_gene: TRBJ2-7; abundance: .; d_gene: TRBD1; CDR3nt: TGCGCCAGCAGCCTCTCGTCGGGACAGCCCTCCTACGAGCAGTACTTC; CDR3aa: CASSLSSGQPSYEQYF
v_gene: TRBV29-1; j_gene: TRBJ1-2; abundance: .; d_gene: TRBD1; CDR3nt: TGCAGCGTTGGGTCTCGGACAGGGGGCGATGGCTACACCTTC; CDR3aa: CSVGSRTGGDGYTF
v_gene: TRBV19; j_gene: TRBJ1-1; abundance: .; d_gene: .; CDR3nt: TGTGCCAGTATTATGACAGAAACGAACACTGAAGCTTTCTTT; CDR3aa: CASIMTETNTEAFF
v_gene: TRBV15; j_gene: TRBJ1-1; abundance: once; d_gene: TRBD1; CDR3nt: TGTGCCACCAGCAGAGATAAGACAGGGGGCACTGAAGCTTTCTTT; CDR3aa: CATSRDKTGGTEAFF
v_gene: TRBV20-1; j_gene: TRBJ1-5; abundance: .; d_gene: .; CDR3nt: TGCAGTGCTAGTTTTCTAGACCTTAGCAATCAGCCCCAGCATTTT; CDR3aa: CSASFLDLSNQPQHF
v_gene: TRBV15; j_gene: TRBJ1-1; abundance: .; d_gene: .; CDR3nt: TGTGCCACCAGCAGAGACCGGGACCGTCTAGCGGCTGAAGCTTTCTTT; CDR3aa: CATSRDRDRLAAEAFF
v_gene: TRBV29-1; j_gene: TRBJ1-3; abundance: .; d_gene: .; CDR3nt: TGCAGCGTCACTGGGGGCAACTCTGGAAACACCATATATTTT; CDR3aa: CSVTGGNSGNTIYF
v_gene: TRBV5-1; j_gene: TRBJ2-3; abundance: .; d_gene: .; CDR3nt: TGCGCCAGCAGCTTTCCGGGGAGGCAAGATACGCAGTATTTT; CDR3aa: CASSFPGRQDTQYF
v_gene: TRBV28; j_gene: TRBJ2-6; abundance: once; d_gene: .; CDR3nt: TGTGCCAGCAACCGACAGAAAATCTCTGGGGCCAACGTCCTGACTTTC; CDR3aa: CASNRQKISGANVLTF
v_gene: TRBV28; j_gene: TRBJ2-3; abundance: .; d_gene: TRBD2; CDR3nt: TGTGCCAGCAGTTTCTGGCTAGCGGGGAGCACAGATACGCAGTATTTT; CDR3aa: CASSFWLAGSTDTQYF
v_gene: TRBV2; j_gene: TRBJ2-1; abundance: .; d_gene: TRBD1; CDR3nt: TGTGCCAGCAGTATCCGACAGGGATTCGATGAGCAGTTCTTC; CDR3aa: CASSIRQGFDEQFF
v_gene: TRBV4-1; j_gene: TRBJ1-2; abundance: .; d_gene: .; CDR3nt: TGCGCCAGCAGCCAAGAGGGAGGAACTAACTATGGCTACACCTTC; CDR3aa: CASSQEGGTNYGYTF
v_gene: TRBV6-5; j_gene: TRBJ2-3; abundance: .; d_gene: .; CDR3nt: TGTGCCAGCATGGGGACTTTACTCCGCACAGATACGCAGTATTTT; CDR3aa: CASMGTLLRTDTQYF
v_gene: TRBV5-1; j_gene: TRBJ1-1; abundance: .; d_gene: .; CDR3nt: TGCGCCAGCAGCTTGGGAGGGTTAACTGGCGGCACTGAAGCTTTCTTT; CDR3aa: CASSLGGLTGGTEAFF
v_gene: TRBV4-2; j_gene: TRBJ1-1; abundance: .; d_gene: .; CDR3nt: TGTGCCAGCAGCCAAGTGTGGCAGAACACTGAAGCTTTCTTT; CDR3aa: CASSQVWQNTEAFF